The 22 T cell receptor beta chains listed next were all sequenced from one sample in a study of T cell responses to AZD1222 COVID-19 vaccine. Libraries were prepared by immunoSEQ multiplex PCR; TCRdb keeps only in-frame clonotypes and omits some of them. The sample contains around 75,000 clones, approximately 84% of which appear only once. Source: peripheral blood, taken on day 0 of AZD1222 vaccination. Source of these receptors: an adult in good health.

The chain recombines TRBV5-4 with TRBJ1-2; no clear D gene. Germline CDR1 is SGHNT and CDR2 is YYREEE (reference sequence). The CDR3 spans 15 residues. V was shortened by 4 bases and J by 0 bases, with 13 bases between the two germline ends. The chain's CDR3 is CASSPGWAANYGYTF. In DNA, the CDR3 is TGTGCCAGCAGCCCGGGATGGGCCGCTAACTATGGCTACACCTTC.

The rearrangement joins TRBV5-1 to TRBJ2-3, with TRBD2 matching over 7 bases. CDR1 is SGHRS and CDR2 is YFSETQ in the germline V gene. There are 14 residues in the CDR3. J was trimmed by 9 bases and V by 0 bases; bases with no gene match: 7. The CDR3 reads CASSLGRGTVTQYF. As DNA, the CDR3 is TGCGCCAGCAGCTTGGGGCGGGGGACCGTCACGCAGTATTTT.

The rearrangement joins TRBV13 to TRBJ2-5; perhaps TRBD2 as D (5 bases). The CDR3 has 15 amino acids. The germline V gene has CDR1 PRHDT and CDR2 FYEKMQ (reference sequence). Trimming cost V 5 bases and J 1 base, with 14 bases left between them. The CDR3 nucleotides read TGTGCCAGCAGCCTCTCCGGGGTGGGCCAAGAGACCCAGTACTTC. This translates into CASSLSGVGQETQYF.

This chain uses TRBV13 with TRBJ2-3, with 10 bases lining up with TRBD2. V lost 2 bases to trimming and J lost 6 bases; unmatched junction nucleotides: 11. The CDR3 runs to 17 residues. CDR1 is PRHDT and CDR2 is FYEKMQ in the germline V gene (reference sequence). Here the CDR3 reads CASSLFSSLAGVDTQYF. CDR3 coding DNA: TGTGCCAGCAGCTTATTCTCGAGTCTAGCGGGGGTGGATACGCAGTATTTT.

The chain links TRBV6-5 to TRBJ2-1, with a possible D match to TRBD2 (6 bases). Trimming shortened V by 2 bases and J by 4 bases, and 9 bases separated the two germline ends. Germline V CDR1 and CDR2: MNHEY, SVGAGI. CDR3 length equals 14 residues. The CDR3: CASSYGLQYNEQFF. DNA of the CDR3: TGTGCCAGCAGTTACGGACTACAGTACAATGAGCAGTTCTTC.

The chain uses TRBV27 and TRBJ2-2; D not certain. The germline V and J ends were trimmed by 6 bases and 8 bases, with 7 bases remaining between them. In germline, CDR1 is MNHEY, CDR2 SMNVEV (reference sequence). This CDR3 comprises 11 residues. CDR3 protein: CASRGMGELFF. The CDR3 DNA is TGTGCCAGCAGGGGGATGGGGGAGCTGTTTTTT.

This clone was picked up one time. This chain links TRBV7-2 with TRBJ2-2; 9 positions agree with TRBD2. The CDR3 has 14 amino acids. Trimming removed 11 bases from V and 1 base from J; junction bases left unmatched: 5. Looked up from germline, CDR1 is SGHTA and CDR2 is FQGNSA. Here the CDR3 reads CARGAGGNTGELFF. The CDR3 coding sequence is TGTGCCCGCGGAGCGGGGGGGAACACCGGGGAGCTGTTTTTT.

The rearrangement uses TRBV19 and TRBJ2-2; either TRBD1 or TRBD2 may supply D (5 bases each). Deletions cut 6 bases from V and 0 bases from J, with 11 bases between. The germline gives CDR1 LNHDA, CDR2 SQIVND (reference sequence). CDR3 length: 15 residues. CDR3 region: CASRFGTANTGELFF. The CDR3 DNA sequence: TGTGCCAGTAGGTTTGGGACCGCGAACACCGGGGAGCTGTTTTTT.

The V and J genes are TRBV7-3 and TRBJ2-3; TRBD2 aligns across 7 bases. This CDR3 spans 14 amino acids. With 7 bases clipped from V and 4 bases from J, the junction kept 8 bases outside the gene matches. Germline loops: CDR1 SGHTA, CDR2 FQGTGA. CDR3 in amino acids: CASKSGVGADTQYF. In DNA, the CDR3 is TGTGCCAGCAAGAGCGGGGTAGGGGCAGATACGCAGTATTTT.

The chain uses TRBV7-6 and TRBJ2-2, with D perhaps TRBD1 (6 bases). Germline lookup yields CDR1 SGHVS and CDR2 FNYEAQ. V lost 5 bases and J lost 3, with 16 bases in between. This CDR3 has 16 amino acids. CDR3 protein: CASSPLRTEDTGELFF. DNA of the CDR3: TGTGCCAGCAGCCCTCTCCGGACAGAGGACACCGGGGAGCTGTTTTTT.

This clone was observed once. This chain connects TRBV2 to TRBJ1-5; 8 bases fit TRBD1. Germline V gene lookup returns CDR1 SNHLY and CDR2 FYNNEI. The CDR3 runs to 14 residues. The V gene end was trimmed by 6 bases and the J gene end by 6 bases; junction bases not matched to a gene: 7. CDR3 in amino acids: CASRGGQGSQPQHF. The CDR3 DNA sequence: TGTGCCAGCAGGGGAGGACAGGGCTCTCAGCCCCAGCATTTT.

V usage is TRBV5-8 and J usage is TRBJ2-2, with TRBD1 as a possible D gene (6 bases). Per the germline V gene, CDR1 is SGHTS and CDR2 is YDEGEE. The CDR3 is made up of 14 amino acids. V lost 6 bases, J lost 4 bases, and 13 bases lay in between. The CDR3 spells CASNLQGRTGELFF. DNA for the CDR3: TGTGCCAGCAACTTACAGGGTCGCACCGGGGAGCTGTTTTTT. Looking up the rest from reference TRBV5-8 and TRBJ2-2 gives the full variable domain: EAGVTQSPTHLIKTRGQQATLRCSPISGHTSVYWYQQALGLGLQFLLWYDEGEERNRGNFPPRFSGRQFPNYSSELNVNALELEDSALYLCASNLQGRTGELFFGEGSRLTVL.

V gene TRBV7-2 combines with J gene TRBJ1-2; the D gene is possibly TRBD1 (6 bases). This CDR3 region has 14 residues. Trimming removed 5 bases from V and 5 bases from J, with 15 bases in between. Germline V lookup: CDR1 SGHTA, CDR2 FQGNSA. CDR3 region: CASSPRTVRYGYTF. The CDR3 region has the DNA TGTGCCAGCAGCCCTCGGACAGTTCGTTATGGCTACACCTTC.

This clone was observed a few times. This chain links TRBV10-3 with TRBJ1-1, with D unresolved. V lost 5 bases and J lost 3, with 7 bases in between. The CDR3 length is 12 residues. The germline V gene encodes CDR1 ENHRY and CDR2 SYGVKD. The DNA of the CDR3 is TGTGCCATCAGTCCAAGGGACACTGAAGCTTTCTTT. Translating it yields CAISPRDTEAFF.

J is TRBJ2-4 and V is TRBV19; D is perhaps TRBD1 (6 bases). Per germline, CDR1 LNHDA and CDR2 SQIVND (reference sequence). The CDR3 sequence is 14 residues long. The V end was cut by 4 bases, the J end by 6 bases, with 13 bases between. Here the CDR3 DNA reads TGTGCCAGTAGTAGAGGACAGTGGACAAACATTCAGTACTTC. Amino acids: CASSRGQWTNIQYF.

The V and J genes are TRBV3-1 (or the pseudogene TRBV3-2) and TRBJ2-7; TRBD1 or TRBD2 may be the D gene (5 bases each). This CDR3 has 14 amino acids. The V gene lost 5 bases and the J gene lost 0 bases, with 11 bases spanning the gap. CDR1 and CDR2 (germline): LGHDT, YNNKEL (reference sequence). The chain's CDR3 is CASSERDGSYEQYF. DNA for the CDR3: TGTGCCAGCAGCGAACGGGACGGCTCCTACGAGCAGTACTTC.

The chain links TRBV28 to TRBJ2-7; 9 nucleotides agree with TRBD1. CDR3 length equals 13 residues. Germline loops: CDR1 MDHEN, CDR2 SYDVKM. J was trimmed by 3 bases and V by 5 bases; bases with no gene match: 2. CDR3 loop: CASSPGQGYEQYF. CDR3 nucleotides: TGTGCCAGCAGTCCGGGACAGGGCTACGAGCAGTACTTC.

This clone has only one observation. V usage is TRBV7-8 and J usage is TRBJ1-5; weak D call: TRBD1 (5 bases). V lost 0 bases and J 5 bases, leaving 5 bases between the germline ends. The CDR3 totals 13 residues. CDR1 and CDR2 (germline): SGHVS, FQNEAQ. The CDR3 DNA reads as TGTGCCAGCAGCTTAGCGACAGATCAGCCCCAGCATTTT. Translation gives CASSLATDQPQHF.

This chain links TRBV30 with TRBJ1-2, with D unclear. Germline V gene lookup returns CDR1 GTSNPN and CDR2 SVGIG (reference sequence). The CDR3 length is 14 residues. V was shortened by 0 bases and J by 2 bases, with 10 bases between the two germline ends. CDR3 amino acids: CAWSVTAPNYGYTF. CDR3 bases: TGTGCCTGGAGTGTCACAGCGCCGAACTATGGCTACACCTTC.

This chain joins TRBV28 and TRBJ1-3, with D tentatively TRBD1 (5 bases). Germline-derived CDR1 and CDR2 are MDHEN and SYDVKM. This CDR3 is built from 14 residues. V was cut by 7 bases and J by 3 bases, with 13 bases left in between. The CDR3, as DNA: TGTGCCAGCACCTCGGGGGGAGATGGAAACACCATATATTTT. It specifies CASTSGGDGNTIYF. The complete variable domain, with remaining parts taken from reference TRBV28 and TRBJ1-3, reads DVKVTQSSRYLVKRTGEKVFLECVQDMDHENMFWYRQDPGLGLRLIYFSYDVKMKEKGDIPEGYSVSREKKERFSLILESASTNQTSMYLCASTSGGDGNTIYFGEGSWLTVV.

The CDR3 nucleotides are TGTGCCAGCAGCCAGACTCCTGCGAACACCGGGGAGCTGTTTTTT. The encoded protein is CASSQTPANTGELFF. This rearrangement joins TRBV14 to TRBJ2-2; D gene uncertain. V gave up 3 bases and J gave up 0 bases, with 8 bases separating them. The CDR3 consists of 15 residues. Germline values: CDR1 SGHDN, CDR2 FVKESK. Looking up the rest from reference TRBV14 and TRBJ2-2 gives the full variable domain: EAGVTQFPSHSVIEKGQTVTLRCDPISGHDNLYWYRRVMGKEIKFLLHFVKESKQDESGMPNNRFLAERTGGTYSTLKVQPAELEDSGVYFCASSQTPANTGELFFGEGSRLTVL.

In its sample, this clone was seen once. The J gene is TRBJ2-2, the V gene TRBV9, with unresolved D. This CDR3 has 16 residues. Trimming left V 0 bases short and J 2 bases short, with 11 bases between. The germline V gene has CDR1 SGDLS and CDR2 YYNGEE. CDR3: CASSVEAPPNTGELFF. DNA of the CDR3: TGTGCCAGCAGCGTAGAGGCCCCGCCAAACACCGGGGAGCTGTTTTTT.